What follows describes a single TCR beta chain. Its antigen is not known. In the same sample, other DNA sequences code for this CDR3. This CDR3 contains 15 residues. With 3 bases removed from V and 2 bases from J, the gap between germline ends came to 13 bases. Per germline, CDR1 SGDLS and CDR2 YYNGEE. These data are taken from a study of graft-versus-host responses after intestinal transplantation. Study-level information: Each transplant was multivisceral, liver-intestinal, or isolated intestinal.

Lamina propria and intraepithelial lymphocytes were released by processing graft tissue. Broader study findings: The marrow of recipients harbored GvH clones, and ileum or blood showed some of them first.

Some clones are missing from TCRdb's copy, which holds only in-frame ones; the method was immunoSEQ multiplex PCR. The sample has around 15,000 clones; 74% are singletons. This TCR was recovered from a human patient who received an intestinal transplant, so some T cells may come from the graft donor. The V call is TRBV9, the J call TRBJ2-3; either TRBD1 or TRBD2 may fit D (5 bases each). The sample consisted of ileum tissue, taken 14 days after transplant. The CDR3 here is CASSGGGADTDTQYF. The CDR3 DNA sequence: TGTGCCAGCAGCGGTGGGGGAGCTGACACAGATACGCAGTATTTT.